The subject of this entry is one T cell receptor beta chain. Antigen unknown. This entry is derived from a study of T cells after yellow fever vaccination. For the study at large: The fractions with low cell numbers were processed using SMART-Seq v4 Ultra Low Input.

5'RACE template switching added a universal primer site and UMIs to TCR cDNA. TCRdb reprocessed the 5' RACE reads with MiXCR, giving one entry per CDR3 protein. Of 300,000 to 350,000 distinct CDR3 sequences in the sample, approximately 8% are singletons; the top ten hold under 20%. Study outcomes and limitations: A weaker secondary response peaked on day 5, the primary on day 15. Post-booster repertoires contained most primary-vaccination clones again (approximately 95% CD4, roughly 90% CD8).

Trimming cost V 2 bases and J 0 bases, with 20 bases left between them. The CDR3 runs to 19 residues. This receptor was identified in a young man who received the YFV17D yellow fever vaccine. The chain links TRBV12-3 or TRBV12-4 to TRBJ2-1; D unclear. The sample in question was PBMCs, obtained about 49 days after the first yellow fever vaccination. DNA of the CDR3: TGTGCCAGCAGTTTATTTTTGGCAGAGCTAACTATCTCCTACAATGAGCAGTTCTTC. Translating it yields CASSLFLAELTISYNEQFF.